This note documents a single TCR beta chain sequence. The data stem from a study of blood T cell repertoires in COVID-19. On the study more broadly: Sources were T cells, B-cell-depleted T cells, or PBMCs; the material itself was cDNA or gDNA.

Unmatched junction bases numbered 6, after V lost 2 bases and J lost 1 base. This CDR3 comprises 17 residues. Per germline, CDR1 LGHDT and CDR2 YNNKEL (reference sequence). A Seattle source enrolled patients during active infection and followed them longitudinally. The authors' processing: Quantification of nucleated cells was approximated via reference gene primer amplification. Sequenced by immunoSEQ multiplex PCR; TCRdb stores in-frame clones only, minus some. The V and J calls and clone size come from that table; D and trimming were worked out from the DNA. The sample yields about 260,000 clones, approximately 88% seen once.

This clonotype originated in a woman between 70 and 85 years old with COVID-19, enrolled during active disease. The material sequenced was peripheral blood. V is TRBV3-1 (or the pseudogene TRBV3-2) and J is TRBJ2-3; 10 bases match TRBD1. The CDR3 is CASSQPGQGTGTDTQYF. CDR3 DNA sequence: TGTGCCAGCAGCCAACCGGGACAGGGGACCGGCACAGATACGCAGTATTTT.